This T cell receptor beta chain is from a study of response to subunit inactivated influenza vaccine. The study's findings and limits: Each seasonal influenza vaccination recruits few new T cells, the authors suggested.

CDR1 SGHRS and CDR2 YFSETQ come from the germline V gene. This CDR3 comprises 16 residues. The V end lost 0 bases, the J end lost 2 bases, and 12 bases lay between the germline ends. TCRdb redid the calling of the RT-PCR reads with MiXCR, one entry per CDR3 protein. The data contain 530,000 or so distinct CDR3 sequences, roughly 25% of them singletons. As regards this clonotype: What it binds is not known.

The chain has TRBV5-1 and TRBJ1-5; TRBD1 might be the D (6 bases). The material was CD4+ T cells sorted from PBMCs, obtained 5 days after vaccination. The clonotype comes from a man aged 50 or older who received an inactivated influenza vaccine. The CDR3 DNA sequence: TGCGCCAGCAGCTTGGATGGAGGGGGAGGCAATCAGCCCCAGCATTTT. Translated: CASSLDGGGGNQPQHF. The full variable domain, with the rest looked up from reference TRBV5-1 and TRBJ1-5, is KAGVTQTPRYLIKTRGQQVTLSCSPISGHRSVSWYQQTPGQGLQFLFEYFSETQRNKGNFPGRFSGRQFSNSRSEMNVSTLELGDSALYLCASSLDGGGGNQPQHFGDGTRLSIL.